The 13 T cell receptor beta chains given below trace back to one sample, sequenced in a study of cytomegalovirus exposure and HLA in healthy donors. Libraries were prepared by immunoSEQ multiplex PCR; TCRdb keeps only in-frame clonotypes and omits some of them. Seen here are about 200,000 clones, about 79% observed once, and the top ten hold around an eighth. The sequenced material came from PBMCs. The receptors were gathered from a woman aged 25-40 years in good health and CMV-seropositive.

The chain combines TRBV9 with TRBJ2-7; possibly TRBD1 for D (6 bases). The CDR3 length is 13 residues. Per the germline V gene, CDR1 is SGDLS and CDR2 is YYNGEE. Trimming stripped 0 bases from V and 3 bases from J, with 7 bases between. CDR3 DNA sequence: TGTGCCAGCAGCGTAGAACAGGGCTACGAGCAGTACTTC. This translates into CASSVEQGYEQYF. Based on the CDR3 plus reference TRBV9 and TRBJ2-7, the full variable domain is DSGVTQTPKHLITATGQRVTLRCSPRSGDLSVYWYQQSLDQGLQFLIQYYNGEERAKGNILERFSAQQFPDLHSELNLSSLELGDSALYFCASSVEQGYEQYFGPGTRLTVT.

The V and J genes are TRBV4-2 and TRBJ2-3, with TRBD2 matching over 11 bases. V shed 9 bases, J shed 3 bases, and the junction held 5 bases outside the gene matches. The CDR3 is made up of 14 amino acids. Germline values: CDR1 LGHNA, CDR2 YNFKEQ. CDR3 residues: CASGTSGGTDTQYF. The CDR3 DNA sequence: TGTGCCAGTGGTACTAGCGGGGGAACAGATACGCAGTATTTT.

This clone was counted between two and nine times. The rearrangement uses TRBV7-8 and TRBJ1-1; possible D gene TRBD1, 6 bases. CDR3 length: 13 residues. Germline CDR1 reads SGHVS; CDR2 reads FQNEAQ. Between the trimmed V and J ends, which lost 3 bases and 1 base, there was a span of 6 bases. CDR3 nucleotide sequence: TGTGCCAGCAGCTTGACAGGGAACACTGAAGCTTTCTTT. The encoded protein is CASSLTGNTEAFF.

The V gene is TRBV9, the J gene TRBJ1-1, with D perhaps matching TRBD1 (6 bases). This CDR3 has 17 amino acids. V was shortened by 1 base and J by 0 bases, with 16 bases between the two germline ends. Germline-derived CDR1 and CDR2 are SGDLS and YYNGEE. CDR3 protein: CASSVLLRDTMNTEAFF. DNA for the CDR3: TGTGCCAGCAGCGTACTTCTCCGGGACACCATGAACACTGAAGCTTTCTTT.

DNA for the CDR3: TGTGCCAGCAGCCCACTGACAGCTAGCACAGATACGCAGTATTTT. Amino acid sequence: CASSPLTASTDTQYF. The gene calls are TRBV6-5 and TRBJ2-3, with TRBD1 as a possible D gene (5 bases). Trimming took off 6 bases at V and 0 bases at J, with 13 bases between the two ends. The germline gives CDR1 MNHEY, CDR2 SVGAGI. The CDR3 contains 15 residues.

The chain joins TRBV28 to TRBJ1-2, with D hard to call. Germline-derived CDR1 and CDR2 are MDHEN and SYDVKM. Deletions cut 6 bases from V and 6 bases from J, with 20 bases between. This CDR3 has 15 amino acids. The CDR3 spells CASRPRPTRRDGYTF. The CDR3 DNA follows: TGTGCCAGCAGACCTAGGCCAACTCGGAGGGATGGCTACACCTTC.

This chain links TRBV25-1 with TRBJ1-1; no definite D call. From germline, CDR1 is MGHDK and CDR2 SYGVNS. The CDR3 is made up of 15 amino acids. V lost 1 base and J lost 0, with 9 bases in between. The CDR3 DNA follows: TGTGCCAGCAGTGAATTGGAGAGCATGAACACTGAAGCTTTCTTT. Translation gives CASSELESMNTEAFF.

This clone has only one observation. The gene calls are TRBV7-8 and TRBJ2-7; 8 bases match TRBD2. Germline CDR1 SGHVS, CDR2 FQNEAQ. The CDR3 contains 13 residues. After removal of 4 bases from V and 6 bases from J, the junction contained 5 bases not matched to a gene. In DNA form, the CDR3 reads TGTGCCAGCAGCTCCGGGACTAGATCCGAGCAGTACTTC. This sequence encodes CASSSGTRSEQYF. The full variable domain, completed using reference TRBV7-8 and TRBJ2-7, is GAGVSQSPRYKVAKRGQDVALRCDPISGHVSLFWYQQALGQGPEFLTYFQNEAQLDKSGLPSDRFFAERPEGSVSTLKIQRTQQEDSAVYLCASSSGTRSEQYFGPGTRLTVT.

The chain joins TRBV2 to TRBJ2-7, with 8 bases lining up with TRBD1. V lost 6 bases to trimming and J lost 0 bases; unmatched junction nucleotides: 4. This CDR3 region has 14 residues. Germline V lookup: CDR1 SNHLY, CDR2 FYNNEI. CDR3 sequence: CASRGQASSYEQYF. CDR3 sequence (DNA): TGTGCCAGCAGGGGACAGGCAAGCTCCTACGAGCAGTACTTC.

This sequence joins TRBV2 and TRBJ2-1, with 7 bases fitting TRBD1. Per the germline V gene, CDR1 is SNHLY and CDR2 is FYNNEI. The CDR3 is 13 residues long. The V and J ends lost 6 bases and 10 bases, in that order; junction bases with no gene match: 9. Here the CDR3 DNA reads TGTGCCAGCAGGGGATTACAGGGGCACGAGCAGTTCTTC. Its translation is CASRGLQGHEQFF.

The chain carries TRBV4-1 and TRBJ1-1, with 7 bases identical to TRBD1. Germline CDR1 and CDR2: MGHRA and YSYEKL. J was trimmed by 8 bases and V by 3 bases; bases with no gene match: 6. The CDR3 has 13 amino acids. The CDR3 nucleotides read TGCGCCAGCAGCCAGACTCCGGGACAGGAAGCTTTCTTT. Encoded protein: CASSQTPGQEAFF.

The J gene is TRBJ2-3, the V gene TRBV28; the match to TRBD1 covers 7 bases. The V segment lost 4 bases and the J segment 6 bases; nucleotides outside the gene matches: 7. Germline V CDR1 and CDR2: MDHEN, SYDVKM. The length of the CDR3 is 14 residues. The CDR3 DNA follows: TGTGCCAGCAGTTACTGGACAGGTGGGGATACGCAGTATTTT. This translates into CASSYWTGGDTQYF.

V is TRBV7-2 and J is TRBJ2-7; TRBD2 is a possible D gene (5 bases). The germline V gene encodes CDR1 SGHTA and CDR2 FQGNSA. This CDR3 contains 14 residues. V was trimmed by 6 bases and J by 6 bases, leaving 18 bases between them. The CDR3 DNA is TGTGCCAGCAGACGGGGTAGCTCCGAGGCCGAGCAGTACTTC. Its protein is CASRRGSSEAEQYF.